The 23 T cell receptor beta chains listed next were all sequenced from one sample in a study of T-cell reconstitution after alpha-beta-depleted transplantation in children. Unique molecular identifiers were used in preparing the TCRbeta library. TCRdb reprocessed the PCR reads with MiXCR, giving one entry per CDR3 protein. The table lists about 830,000 distinct CDR3 sequences, around 15% of them singletons. This sample comprised PBMCs, mostly from graft donor cells, obtained 360 days after TCRalphabeta/CD19-depleted stem cell transplant. Receptors were obtained from a male patient under 18 who had a stem cell transplant for acute lymphoblastic leukemia, so the T cells may come from the graft donor.

This clonotype was picked up a small number of times. The rearrangement joins TRBV12-3 or TRBV12-4 to TRBJ2-1; 8 bases are a match to TRBD2. This CDR3 contains 13 residues. Trimming took 6 bases from V and 5 from J; bases not matched to a gene: 3. The CDR3 spells CASRRLAHNEQFF. Written as DNA, the CDR3 is TGTGCCAGCAGGAGACTAGCGCACAATGAGCAGTTCTTC.

This rearrangement joins TRBV10-3 to TRBJ2-1, with D unresolved. The CDR3 totals 18 residues. Trimming removed 2 bases at V and 4 bases at J, with 21 bases between. In germline, CDR1 is ENHRY, CDR2 SYGVKD. Written as DNA, the CDR3 is TGTGCCATCAGTGAGCCCACAATAAGGCCGGACGGATACAATGAGCAGTTCTTC. Translated: CAISEPTIRPDGYNEQFF.

This clonotype came up a few times. This rearrangement joins TRBV5-1 to TRBJ2-5; D not resolved. From germline, CDR1 is SGHRS and CDR2 YFSETQ. The V end was cut by 0 bases, the J end by 5 bases, with 11 bases between. The CDR3 length is 14 residues. The CDR3 DNA reads TGCGCCAGCAGCTTGGCTTCGGTCCCGGAGACCCAGTACTTC. Encoded protein: CASSLASVPETQYF.

This clonotype has only a few counts. Here the CDR3 DNA reads TGTGCCAGCAGTTACAACAGGGGTTGGGAGCAGTACTTC. It is translated as CASSYNRGWEQYF. The chain couples TRBV6-5 to TRBJ2-7; 7 nucleotides match TRBD1. CDR1 MNHEY and CDR2 SVGAGI come from the germline V gene. The CDR3 has 13 amino acids. V gave up 2 bases and J gave up 7 bases; unmatched junction bases: 5.

This clonotype has only a few counts. V usage is TRBV20-1 and J usage is TRBJ2-4; D not certain. Between the trimmed V and J ends, which lost 0 bases and 6 bases, there was a span of 9 bases. Germline CDR1 DFQATT, CDR2 SNEGSKA (reference sequence). The CDR3 totals 13 residues. The CDR3 sequence is CSAREVQANIQYF. CDR3 DNA: TGCAGTGCTAGAGAGGTACAAGCAAACATTCAGTACTTC.

This clonotype came up many times. The rearrangement uses TRBV20-1 and TRBJ2-1, with no clear D. The V end was cut by 5 bases, the J end by 4 bases, with 3 bases between. This CDR3 is built from 10 residues. Germline V gives CDR1 DFQATT, CDR2 SNEGSKA (reference sequence). CDR3 in DNA: TGCAGTGCTCGTTACAATGAGCAGTTCTTC. It is translated as CSARYNEQFF.

This clonotype has at least ten counts. V and J are TRBV20-1 and TRBJ2-5, with 13 nucleotides matching TRBD2. The CDR3 extends over 15 amino acids. Germline V CDR1 and CDR2: DFQATT, SNEGSKA (reference sequence). V was pared by 5 bases and J by 4 bases, with 7 bases of the junction left unmatched. CDR3 loop: CSALRGLAGSETQYF. The CDR3 DNA is TGCAGTGCTCTTCGGGGACTAGCGGGATCAGAGACCCAGTACTTC.

There are many counts of this clonotype. V usage is TRBV15 and J usage is TRBJ2-7; possible D gene TRBD2, 5 bases. Trimming stripped 5 bases from V and 5 bases from J, with 13 bases between. CDR1 and CDR2 from the germline V gene are LNHNV and YYDKDF (reference sequence). The CDR3 contains 13 residues. For the CDR3, the DNA is TGTGCCACCAGCGGGGTTAGCGTCGACGAGCAGTACTTC. The encoded protein is CATSGVSVDEQYF.

The chain carries TRBV5-1 and TRBJ1-1, with TRBD1 matching over 9 bases. The CDR3 consists of 19 residues. V shed 4 bases, J shed 3 bases, and the junction held 19 bases outside the gene matches. CDR1 and CDR2 from the germline V gene are SGHRS and YFSETQ. The CDR3 loop reads CASSRTYIYRGRRDTEAFF. CDR3 coding DNA: TGCGCCAGCAGCCGTACTTATATTTACAGGGGGCGACGGGACACTGAAGCTTTCTTT.

This clonotype showed up just once. The chain has TRBV4-1 and TRBJ2-5; D is uncertain. Germline CDR1 reads MGHRA; CDR2 reads YSYEKL. The CDR3 sequence is 13 residues long. The germline V and J ends were trimmed by 1 base and 5 bases, with 8 bases remaining between them. CDR3 in DNA: TGCGCCAGCAGCCAAGTTAACGGCGAGACCCAGTACTTC. This gives the protein CASSQVNGETQYF.

This chain joins TRBV2 and TRBJ1-2, with no clear D. Trimming left V 7 bases short and J 3 bases short, with 18 bases between. The V gene's germline CDR1 is SNHLY and CDR2 FYNNEI. There are 15 residues in the CDR3. In DNA, the CDR3 is TGTGCCAGCACCCACCCGGGATTTATCTACTATGGCTACACCTTC. Amino acids: CASTHPGFIYYGYTF.

This clonotype turned up a few times. The chain joins TRBV29-1 to TRBJ2-7; D may be TRBD2 (6 bases). Trimming stripped 2 bases from V and 1 base from J, with 12 bases between. CDR3 size: 14 residues. Germline V gene data show CDR1 as SQVTM and CDR2 as ANQGSEA. In DNA form, the CDR3 reads TGCAGCGTTGAAAGTGGGACTCTTTCCTACGAGCAGTACTTC. Encoded protein: CSVESGTLSYEQYF.

This clonotype was counted at least ten times. The chain's CDR3 is CASSLFSVTTGLAFF. The DNA of the CDR3 is TGTGCCAGCAGCTTATTCAGCGTTACGACAGGGCTGGCTTTCTTT. V usage is TRBV11-1 and J usage is TRBJ1-1, with TRBD1 identical over 7 bases. Germline assignment: CDR1 SGHAT and CDR2 FQDESV (reference sequence). With 2 bases clipped from V and 11 bases from J, the junction kept 14 bases outside the gene matches. The CDR3 loop spans 15 amino acids.

This clonotype was found a few times. This rearrangement joins TRBV5-1 to TRBJ2-3; D is unclear. This CDR3 region has 14 residues. The V end lost 4 bases, the J end lost 6 bases, and 15 bases lay between the germline ends. Germline CDR1 is SGHRS and CDR2 is YFSETQ. CDR3 amino acids: CASSDLASRDTQYF. Here the CDR3 DNA reads TGCGCCAGCAGCGATTTGGCGTCCAGGGATACGCAGTATTTT.

This rearrangement joins TRBV7-8 to TRBJ2-3; maybe TRBD2 (6 bases). V was clipped by 5 bases and J by 0 bases, with 15 bases between them. Germline V gives CDR1 SGHVS, CDR2 FQNEAQ. The CDR3 runs to 16 residues. The CDR3 DNA reads TGTGCCAGCAGCATCGGGTGGGCGGGGAGCACAGATACGCAGTATTTT. Protein: CASSIGWAGSTDTQYF. Full variable domain (missing parts from reference TRBV7-8 and TRBJ2-3): GAGVSQSPRYKVAKRGQDVALRCDPISGHVSLFWYQQALGQGPEFLTYFQNEAQLDKSGLPSDRFFAERPEGSVSTLKIQRTQQEDSAVYLCASSIGWAGSTDTQYFGPGTRLTVL.

The rearrangement joins TRBV14 to TRBJ2-1, with a weak D call TRBD2 (5 bases). The CDR3 runs to 16 residues. Germline CDR1 and CDR2: SGHDN and FVKESK. V gave up 0 bases and J gave up 7 bases, with 16 bases separating them. In DNA form, the CDR3 reads TGTGCCAGCAGCCAAGATCTTAGCGTAATGGGGAATGAGCAGTTCTTC. It encodes CASSQDLSVMGNEQFF.

The sample holds a few counts of this clonotype. The chain joins TRBV5-1 to TRBJ2-5, with 7 bases lining up with TRBD2. V lost 3 bases and J lost 1; bases outside the gene matches: 6. Germline-derived CDR1 and CDR2 are SGHRS and YFSETQ. The CDR3 loop spans 15 amino acids. CDR3 in amino acids: CASSWPASGQETQYF. The CDR3 DNA is TGCGCCAGCAGCTGGCCGGCTAGCGGCCAAGAGACCCAGTACTTC.

The chain combines TRBV15 with TRBJ2-4, with 9 bases matching TRBD2. Germline values: CDR1 LNHNV, CDR2 YYDKDF (reference sequence). The trim removed 0 bases at V and 4 bases at J, leaving 10 bases unmatched. The CDR3 consists of 18 residues. The CDR3 is CATSRDQAGGTTKNIQYF. The CDR3 DNA reads as TGTGCCACCAGCAGAGATCAGGCGGGAGGGACCACAAAAAACATTCAGTACTTC. Together with reference TRBV15 and TRBJ2-4, the CDR3 gives the full variable domain: DAMVIQNPRYQVTQFGKPVTLSCSQTLNHNVMYWYQQKSSQAPKLLFHYYDKDFNNEADTPDNFQSRRPNTSFCFLDIRSPGLGDTAMYLCATSRDQAGGTTKNIQYFGAGTRLSVL.

V is TRBV20-1 and J is TRBJ2-7, with D maybe TRBD1 (5 bases). The germline V and J ends were trimmed by 5 bases and 7 bases, with 15 bases remaining between them. The germline V gene encodes CDR1 DFQATT and CDR2 SNEGSKA (reference sequence). The CDR3 loop spans 12 amino acids. The CDR3 loop is CSALWAGLEQYF. CDR3 coding DNA: TGCAGTGCTTTATGGGCAGGGTTAGAGCAGTACTTC.

The genes are TRBV5-1 and TRBJ2-1; TRBD2 matches 11 bases. Trimming took 3 bases from V and 0 from J; bases not matched to a gene: 5. From germline, CDR1 is SGHRS and CDR2 YFSETQ. This CDR3 has 17 amino acids. CDR3 sequence reads: CASSYGLAGGSYNEQFF. CDR3 bases: TGCGCCAGCAGCTATGGGCTAGCGGGAGGCTCCTACAATGAGCAGTTCTTC. Complete variable domain (other parts from reference TRBV5-1 and TRBJ2-1): KAGVTQTPRYLIKTRGQQVTLSCSPISGHRSVSWYQQTPGQGLQFLFEYFSETQRNKGNFPGRFSGRQFSNSRSEMNVSTLELGDSALYLCASSYGLAGGSYNEQFFGPGTRLTVL.

The rearrangement links TRBV5-5 to TRBJ2-5, with D hard to call. Deletions cut 3 bases from V and 4 bases from J, with 16 bases between. Per germline, CDR1 SGHKS and CDR2 YYEKEE (reference sequence). The CDR3 contains 15 residues. CDR3 sequence: CASSSSPVDGETQYF. The CDR3 coding sequence is TGTGCCAGCAGCTCGAGTCCCGTCGATGGAGAGACCCAGTACTTC.

This clonotype was detected only a few times. The rearrangement links TRBV18 to TRBJ2-2; D gene uncertain. CDR3 size: 13 residues. CDR1 and CDR2 from the germline V gene are KGHSH and LQKENI. V was pared by 2 bases and J by 15 bases, with 16 bases between. The CDR3 DNA reads TGTGCCAGCTCACCAACAGTCGCCCTCCATGTGTTTTTT. Translated: CASSPTVALHVFF.

This clonotype was recorded many times. V gene TRBV9 combines with J gene TRBJ2-7, with unresolved D. From germline, CDR1 is SGDLS and CDR2 YYNGEE. Trimming stripped 0 bases from V and 0 bases from J, with 4 bases between. The CDR3 contains 13 residues. The CDR3 region is CASSVGSSYEQYF. CDR3 nucleotides: TGTGCCAGCAGCGTAGGATCCTCCTACGAGCAGTACTTC.